Here is one T cell receptor beta chain with its context. The sample originates from a study of blood T cell repertoires in COVID-19. The overall study: PBMCs, B-cell-depleted T cells, or T cells were the source of the cDNA or gDNA that made up the material.

Germline CDR1 KGHSH, CDR2 LQKENI. This CDR3 is built from 15 residues. V trimming: 3 bases; J trimming: 3 bases; junction bases outside the gene matches: 4. Clones were sequenced by immunoSEQ multiplex PCR, and TCRdb holds only the in-frame ones, with some missing. The data show 60,000 to 75,000 clones, almost 85% seen once. The receptor was isolated from a human donor in a cohort sampled during active COVID-19. Specimen: peripheral blood. This chain joins TRBV18 and TRBJ2-1, with TRBD1 identical over 8 bases. The CDR3 bases are TGTGCCAGCTCACCCGGACAGGGACGCTACAATGAGCAGTTCTTC. Translation: CASSPGQGRYNEQFF. The variable domain in full, with the rest retrieved from reference TRBV18 and TRBJ2-1, is NAGVMQNPRHLVRRRGQEARLRCSPMKGHSHVYWYRQLPEEGLKFMVYLQKENIIDESGMPKERFSAEFPKEGPSILRIQQVVRGDSAAYFCASSPGQGRYNEQFFGPGTRLTVL.